One sample yielded the 27 T cell receptor beta chains listed below, sequenced in a study of T cells in Graves' hyperthyroidism and ophthalmopathy. Amplification targeted TCR beta CDR3 regions from RNA transcripts. When the TCR CDR3 underwent first-round RT-PCR, the HTBI primer set was used. TCRdb recomputed calls from the multiplex PCR reads with MiXCR, one row per CDR3 protein. This sample has 400,000 to 550,000 distinct CDR3 sequences, with roughly 24% found just once. What was sequenced was blood. The receptor set was obtained from a young woman with Graves' ophthalmopathy.

This clonotype was seen a handful of times. The chain's CDR3 is CASSPRDRGFREQYF. CDR3 nucleotide sequence: TGTGCCAGCAGTCCCCGGGACAGGGGATTTAGGGAGCAGTACTTC. The rearrangement uses TRBV28 and TRBJ2-7, with TRBD1 identical over 10 bases. CDR1 and CDR2 from the germline V gene are MDHEN and SYDVKM. The trim removed 5 bases at V and 7 bases at J, leaving 11 bases unmatched. The CDR3 consists of 15 residues.

This clonotype was found many times. The gene calls are TRBV6-5 and TRBJ1-5, with 10 nucleotides matching TRBD1. Germline CDR1 reads MNHEY; CDR2 reads SVGAGI. With V trimmed by 6 bases and J by 4 bases, 6 bases remained unmatched. CDR3 size: 15 residues. The CDR3: CASRPGQGVNQPQHF. The CDR3, as DNA: TGTGCCAGCAGGCCCGGACAGGGGGTGAATCAGCCCCAGCATTTT.

In its sample, this clonotype was seen many times. The genes are TRBV27 and TRBJ1-5, with TRBD1 identical over 9 bases. This CDR3 spans 13 amino acids. CDR1 is MNHEY and CDR2 is SMNVEV in the germline V gene (reference sequence). DNA of the CDR3: TGTGTCGCCGGGACAGGGCTAAATCAGCCCCAGCATTTT. Its translation: CVAGTGLNQPQHF.

This clonotype has at least ten counts. This sequence joins TRBV20-1 and TRBJ1-2; D might be TRBD1 (6 bases). Germline CDR1 DFQATT, CDR2 SNEGSKA (reference sequence). V dropped 6 bases and J dropped 8 bases, with 25 bases sitting between them. The CDR3 runs 15 residues. This CDR3 is CSARNRDTHPRGYTF. The CDR3 coding sequence is TGCAGTGCCAGGAACCGGGACACCCACCCGAGGGGCTACACCTTC.

This clonotype was seen more than once but under ten times. This sequence joins TRBV20-1 and TRBJ1-1; D perhaps matches TRBD1 (5 bases). CDR3 size: 14 residues. Germline V CDR1 and CDR2: DFQATT, SNEGSKA (reference sequence). V lost 0 bases, J lost 5 bases, and 13 bases lay in between. CDR3 bases: TGCAGTGCTAGAGATTTTAAGGGGAGTACTGAAGCTTTCTTT. Protein sequence: CSARDFKGSTEAFF.

The rearrangement uses TRBV7-2 and TRBJ2-7; D gene uncertain. The length of the CDR3 is 13 residues. Between the trimmed V and J ends, which lost 4 bases and 3 bases, there was a span of 10 bases. From germline, CDR1 is SGHTA and CDR2 FQGNSA. DNA for the CDR3: TGTGCCAGCAGCTCAAGCCCCGGCTACGAGCAGTACTTC. Translated, it gives CASSSSPGYEQYF.

This clonotype was seen repeatedly, ten times or more. The genes are TRBV19 and TRBJ1-1; TRBD1 matches 7 bases. This CDR3 has 15 residues. Germline-derived CDR1 and CDR2 are LNHDA and SQIVND (reference sequence). J lost 5 bases, V lost 4 bases, and 10 bases had no gene match. The CDR3 loop is CASSKGWTGGTEAFF. CDR3 sequence (DNA): TGTGCCAGTAGTAAAGGCTGGACAGGAGGGACTGAAGCTTTCTTT.

The chain is built from TRBV29-1 and TRBJ2-7; 10 bases fit TRBD1. Germline lookup yields CDR1 SQVTM and CDR2 ANQGSEA. J was trimmed by 5 bases and V by 0 bases; bases with no gene match: 4. This CDR3 is 14 amino acids long. The CDR3 reads CSVEDPDRGHEQYF. As DNA, the CDR3 is TGCAGCGTTGAAGATCCTGACAGGGGGCACGAGCAGTACTTC.

This clonotype was recorded at least ten times. The V call is TRBV11-3, the J call TRBJ1-1; tentative D call: TRBD1 (5 bases). The germline gives CDR1 SGHNT, CDR2 YENEEA. This CDR3 spans 15 amino acids. The V and J ends lost 5 bases and 0 bases respectively, with 13 bases between them. In DNA form, the CDR3 reads TGTGCCAGCAGCCCCGGGGGGTCCATGAACACTGAAGCTTTCTTT. Amino acids: CASSPGGSMNTEAFF.

This clonotype was recorded at least ten times. The chain has TRBV24-1 and TRBJ2-5; 14 bases agree with TRBD2. Germline trimming cut 3 bases from V and 4 bases from J; bases unmatched to any gene: 6. Germline values: CDR1 KGHDR, CDR2 SFDVKD. CDR3 length equals 17 residues. The CDR3 protein is CATSDLNGLAGGETQYF. CDR3 sequence (DNA): TGTGCCACCAGTGATCTAAATGGACTAGCGGGGGGAGAGACCCAGTACTTC.

A word on this clonotype: This may be a read error, as it is one base from a much larger clone. This sequence joins TRBV6-1 and TRBJ2-7; 11 bases agree with TRBD2. Trimming at V came to 0 bases and at J to 2 bases, leaving 0 bases not matched to a gene. CDR1 is MNHNS, CDR2 SASEGT, per germline. The CDR3 sequence is 15 residues long. CDR3 DNA sequence: TGTGCCAGCAGTGAAGCTAGCGGGGGGGCCTACGAGCAGTACTTC. Its translation is CASSEASGGAYEQYF.

The V and J genes are TRBV7-3 and TRBJ1-6; 9 bases map to TRBD1. The V and J ends lost 5 bases and 7 bases, in that order; junction bases with no gene match: 3. Germline values: CDR1 SGHTA, CDR2 FQGTGA. This CDR3 has 14 residues. DNA for the CDR3: TGTGCCAGCAGCCGGGGACAGGGCAATTCACCCCTCCACTTT. It specifies CASSRGQGNSPLHF.

This clonotype was counted ten times or more. V is TRBV13 and J is TRBJ2-2, with a weak D call TRBD2 (5 bases). V was clipped by 5 bases and J by 7 bases, with 14 bases between them. Germline CDR1 reads PRHDT; CDR2 reads FYEKMQ (reference sequence). The CDR3 has 14 residues. The DNA for the CDR3 is TGTGCCAGCAGCGCTCCCGGGGTTATCGGGGAGCTGTTTTTT. It yields the protein CASSAPGVIGELFF. Supplemented by reference TRBV13 and TRBJ2-2, the full variable domain reads AAGVIQSPRHLIKEKRETATLKCYPIPRHDTVYWYQQGPGQDPQFLISFYEKMQSDKGSIPDRFSAQQFSDYHSELNMSSLELGDSALYFCASSAPGVIGELFFGEGSRLTVL.

V gene TRBV6-5 combines with J gene TRBJ1-5, with D unclear. The CDR3 covers 15 residues. Looked up from germline, CDR1 is MNHEY and CDR2 is SVGAGI. V was shortened by 0 bases and J by 6 bases, with 12 bases between the two germline ends. The chain's CDR3 is CASSYSAGSGQPQHF. The CDR3 DNA is TGTGCCAGCAGTTACTCGGCAGGCTCGGGTCAGCCCCAGCATTTT.

This clonotype came up many times. This chain joins TRBV19 and TRBJ2-7; tentatively, D is TRBD2 (7 bases). Trimming took off 6 bases at V and 5 bases at J, with 23 bases between the two ends. CDR3 length: 16 residues. The V gene's germline CDR1 is LNHDA and CDR2 SQIVND (reference sequence). DNA for the CDR3: TGTGCCAGTAGCCCTTGGGGGGGACAAGGCATCCACGAGCAGTACTTC. Translated: CASSPWGGQGIHEQYF.

This clonotype occurred many times. This chain links TRBV6-2 or TRBV6-3 with TRBJ1-1; no reliable D call. The V gene lost 2 bases and the J gene lost 6 bases, with 10 bases spanning the gap. Germline CDR1 is MNHEY and CDR2 is SVGEGT. The CDR3 runs 13 residues. The DNA of the CDR3 is TGTGCCAGCAGTTACCGAACAATGGCTGAAGCTTTCTTT. It encodes CASSYRTMAEAFF.

V and J are TRBV20-1 and TRBJ2-4; TRBD1 might be the D (5 bases). CDR1 and CDR2 from the germline V gene are DFQATT and SNEGSKA (reference sequence). The CDR3 spans 14 residues. Trimming removed 0 bases from V and 5 bases from J, with 11 bases in between. The CDR3 DNA follows: TGCAGTGCTAGAGATTTCACAGGACAAAACATTCAGTACTTC. Translated, it gives CSARDFTGQNIQYF.

The V call is TRBV6-1, the J call TRBJ2-7, with TRBD1 matching 11 bases. Germline CDR1 reads MNHNS; CDR2 reads SASEGT. The junction had 9 bases not matched to a gene; V was cut back by 0 bases and J by 5 bases. This CDR3 comprises 17 residues. The CDR3 loop is CASSEARTGGIPNEQYF. CDR3 DNA: TGTGCCAGCAGTGAAGCGAGGACAGGGGGCATTCCCAACGAGCAGTACTTC.

This clonotype came up many times. The J gene is TRBJ2-2, the V gene TRBV7-9, with no clear D. CDR1 SEHNR and CDR2 FQNEAQ come from the germline V gene (reference sequence). The ends were cut back, 0 bases at V and 3 bases at J, with 2 bases in the middle. The CDR3 totals 13 residues. DNA of the CDR3: TGTGCCAGCAGCTTAGCAGACACCGGGGAGCTGTTTTTT. Protein sequence: CASSLADTGELFF.

This clonotype has a count of ten or more. This chain uses TRBV20-1 with TRBJ1-2, with D maybe TRBD1 (6 bases). The CDR3 extends over 12 amino acids. In germline, CDR1 is DFQATT, CDR2 SNEGSKA (reference sequence). Trimming left V 5 bases short and J 8 bases short, with 15 bases between. Here the CDR3 reads CSALLGGTGYTF. CDR3 coding DNA: TGCAGTGCTCTTTTAGGGGGGACGGGCTACACCTTC.

In DNA form, the CDR3 reads TGTGCCACGGACGGGCCCTCCTACGAGCAGTACTTC. This encodes CATDGPSYEQYF. V gene TRBV2 combines with J gene TRBJ2-7, with D hard to call. Germline CDR1 and CDR2: SNHLY and FYNNEI. Between the trimmed V and J ends, which lost 10 bases and 0 bases, there was a span of 10 bases. The CDR3 contains 12 residues.

The CDR3 region is CASSLSGDEQFF. The CDR3 DNA sequence: TGTGCCAGCAGTTTAAGCGGGGATGAGCAGTTCTTC. V usage is TRBV28 and J usage is TRBJ2-1, with TRBD2 identical over 7 bases. Trimming cost V 2 bases and J 8 bases; bases outside gene matches: 0. Germline CDR1 is MDHEN and CDR2 is SYDVKM. The CDR3 spans 12 residues.

V is TRBV6-2 or TRBV6-3 and J is TRBJ2-7; TRBD2 agrees at 7 bases. Germline values: CDR1 MNHEY, CDR2 SVGEGT. The V segment lost 2 bases and the J segment 0 bases; nucleotides outside the gene matches: 10. The CDR3 spans 17 residues. The CDR3, as DNA: TGTGCCAGCAGTTACCCTCTAGCGGAAGAATACTCCTACGAGCAGTACTTC. Translating it yields CASSYPLAEEYSYEQYF.

This chain connects TRBV15 to TRBJ1-2, with 7 positions matching TRBD1. The CDR3 loop spans 14 amino acids. Trimming cost V 5 bases and J 3 bases; bases outside gene matches: 6. Germline values: CDR1 LNHNV, CDR2 YYDKDF (reference sequence). The CDR3 coding sequence is TGTGCCACCAGCCGGGGACAGATTTACTATGGCTACACCTTC. Its protein product is CATSRGQIYYGYTF.

In its sample, this clonotype was seen many times. This chain uses TRBV20-1 with TRBJ1-5; the D is unclear. With 3 bases removed from V and 3 bases from J, the gap between germline ends came to 6 bases. Per germline, CDR1 DFQATT and CDR2 SNEGSKA (reference sequence). The CDR3 spans 12 residues. This CDR3 reads CSASAVNQPQHF. The CDR3 DNA sequence: TGCAGTGCTAGCGCGGTCAATCAGCCCCAGCATTTT.

This clonotype was recorded many times. V is TRBV11-3 and J is TRBJ2-7; 8 nucleotides align to TRBD2. Germline-derived CDR1 and CDR2 are SGHNT and YENEEA. Germline trimming cut 1 base from V and 9 bases from J; bases unmatched to any gene: 14. This CDR3 is 16 amino acids long. CDR3 loop: CASSLVEVAGLSGQYF. The CDR3 bases are TGTGCCAGCAGCTTAGTGGAGGTAGCGGGACTGAGTGGGCAGTACTTC.

The chain carries TRBV14 and TRBJ2-4; D ambiguous. In germline, CDR1 is SGHDN, CDR2 FVKESK. V was clipped by 0 bases and J by 2 bases, with 17 bases between them. The CDR3 runs to 18 residues. This chain's CDR3 is CASSQDSWGPGTKNIQYF. As DNA, the CDR3 is TGTGCCAGCAGCCAAGATTCATGGGGTCCCGGTACCAAAAACATTCAGTACTTC.